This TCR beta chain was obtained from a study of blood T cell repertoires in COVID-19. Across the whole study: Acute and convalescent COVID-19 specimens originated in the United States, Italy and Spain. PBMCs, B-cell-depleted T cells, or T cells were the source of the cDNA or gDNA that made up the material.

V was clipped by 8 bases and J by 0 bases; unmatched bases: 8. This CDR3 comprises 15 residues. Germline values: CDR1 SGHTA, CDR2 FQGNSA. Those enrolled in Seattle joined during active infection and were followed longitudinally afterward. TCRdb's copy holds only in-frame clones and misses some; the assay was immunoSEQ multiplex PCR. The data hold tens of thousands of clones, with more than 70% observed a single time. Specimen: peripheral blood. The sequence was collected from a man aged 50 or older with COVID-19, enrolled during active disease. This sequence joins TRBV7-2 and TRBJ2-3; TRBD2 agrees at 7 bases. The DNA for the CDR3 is TGTGCCAGCGGCGAGCGGGGATCAAGCACAGATACGCAGTATTTT. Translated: CASGERGSSTDTQYF.